These 23 T cell receptor beta chains came from one sample sequenced in a study of PD-1 blockade in classical Hodgkin lymphoma. There was relapse after autologous stem cell transplantation in every patient, and there was variation in brentuximab vedotin exposure. Assay: immunoSEQ multiplex PCR; the TCRdb copy retains only in-frame clones and omits some. This sample has 4,300 or so clones, with less than 80% found just once. The starting material was peripheral blood mononuclear cells (PBMCs), obtained at baseline. The receptors were gathered from a human donor with classical Hodgkin lymphoma.

The chain links TRBV5-5 to TRBJ1-2, with 10 bases fitting TRBD1. CDR1 and CDR2 (germline): SGHKS, YYEKEE (reference sequence). J gave up 4 bases and V 3 bases, and 9 bases lay outside the gene matches. The CDR3 has 16 residues. CDR3 residues: CASSSGTGDFRYGYTF. The CDR3 region has the DNA TGTGCCAGCAGCTCCGGGACAGGGGACTTTCGCTATGGCTACACCTTC.

This chain uses TRBV18 with TRBJ1-2; D not certain. CDR1 and CDR2 from the germline V gene are KGHSH and LQKENI. Trimming cost V 3 bases and J 4 bases, with 6 bases left between them. CDR3 length equals 12 residues. CDR3 amino acids: CASSPESYGYTF. CDR3 in DNA: TGTGCCAGCTCACCGGAGAGCTATGGCTACACCTTC. The full variable domain, completed using reference TRBV18 and TRBJ1-2, is NAGVMQNPRHLVRRRGQEARLRCSPMKGHSHVYWYRQLPEEGLKFMVYLQKENIIDESGMPKERFSAEFPKEGPSILRIQQVVRGDSAAYFCASSPESYGYTFGSGTRLTVV.

This clone was counted only a few times. The chain couples TRBV13 to TRBJ2-7, with D perhaps TRBD1 (6 bases). CDR1 PRHDT and CDR2 FYEKMQ come from the germline V gene (reference sequence). CDR3 length equals 16 residues. Trimming shortened V by 4 bases and J by 3 bases, and 19 bases separated the two germline ends. DNA for the CDR3: TGTGCCAGCAGCTCGAAAGAGACAGGCTTGTACTACGAGCAGTACTTC. This translates into CASSSKETGLYYEQYF.

This clone has just one count. The V and J genes are TRBV28 and TRBJ2-1, with 13 bases aligning to TRBD2. Germline lookup yields CDR1 MDHEN and CDR2 SYDVKM. CDR3 length: 17 amino acids. After removal of 4 bases from V and 8 bases from J, the junction contained 11 bases not matched to a gene. In DNA form, the CDR3 reads TGTGCCAGCAGTTACTTCGGGACTAGCGGGACTTGGGATGAGCAGTTCTTC. It is translated as CASSYFGTSGTWDEQFF.

The chain's CDR3 is CASSEAGGQADTQYF. The CDR3 DNA is TGTGCCAGCTCCGAAGCGGGAGGGCAGGCAGATACGCAGTATTTT. The gene calls are TRBV28 and TRBJ2-3, with 10 nucleotides matching TRBD2. This CDR3 is built from 15 residues. The J segment lost 4 bases and the V segment lost 8 bases, leaving 9 bases of the junction unmatched. Germline assignment: CDR1 MDHEN and CDR2 SYDVKM. The variable domain in full, with the rest retrieved from reference TRBV28 and TRBJ2-3, is DVKVTQSSRYLVKRTGEKVFLECVQDMDHENMFWYRQDPGLGLRLIYFSYDVKMKEKGDIPEGYSVSREKKERFSLILESASTNQTSMYLCASSEAGGQADTQYFGPGTRLTVL.

This clone was seen a few times. This chain uses TRBV28 with TRBJ1-5, with 7 bases identical to TRBD1. J gave up 1 base and V 6 bases, and 3 bases lay outside the gene matches. There are 14 residues in the CDR3. CDR1 and CDR2 from the germline V gene are MDHEN and SYDVKM. This CDR3 is CASRPGGSNQPQHF. The DNA of the CDR3 is TGTGCCAGCAGACCAGGGGGGAGCAATCAGCCCCAGCATTTT.

Details on this clone: At the DNA level, this CDR3 is encoded by other sequences in the same sample as well. The V and J genes are TRBV9 and TRBJ2-1; D gene unclear. V was trimmed by 0 bases and J by 7 bases, leaving 5 bases between them. This CDR3 region has 12 residues. Germline V gene lookup returns CDR1 SGDLS and CDR2 YYNGEE. The CDR3 is CASSVGLNEQFF. The CDR3 nucleotides read TGTGCCAGCAGCGTAGGTCTGAATGAGCAGTTCTTC.

The rearrangement uses TRBV9 and TRBJ1-5; no clear D. The CDR3 loop spans 13 amino acids. Germline loops: CDR1 SGDLS, CDR2 YYNGEE. V shed 0 bases and J shed 5 bases, with 6 bases lying between them. For the CDR3, the DNA is TGTGCCAGCAGCGTAGGAGCCGATCAGCCCCAGCATTTT. Its protein product is CASSVGADQPQHF.

In this sample, this clone turned up a few times. This CDR3 is also generated by other DNA sequences in the sample. The chain links TRBV6-5 to TRBJ2-7; D could derive from TRBD1 or TRBD2 (5 bases each). The CDR3 has 16 residues. Germline V gene lookup returns CDR1 MNHEY and CDR2 SVGAGI. V lost 0 bases and J lost 2, with 14 bases in between. The CDR3 spells CASSYSIGAGTYEQYF. The CDR3 nucleotides read TGTGCCAGCAGTTACTCGATCGGGGCAGGGACCTACGAGCAGTACTTC.

The chain combines TRBV19 with TRBJ1-4; weak D call: TRBD1 (6 bases). The CDR3 is made up of 15 amino acids. V was pared by 4 bases and J by 7 bases, with 16 bases between. CDR1 is LNHDA, CDR2 SQIVND, per germline (reference sequence). The CDR3 DNA sequence: TGTGCCAGTAGTACTGGGGGGCCTCGTGGTGAAAAACTGTTTTTT. It encodes CASSTGGPRGEKLFF.

This sequence joins TRBV29-1 and TRBJ2-7, with TRBD1 identical over 8 bases. The J segment lost 5 bases and the V segment lost 6 bases, leaving 3 bases of the junction unmatched. The CDR3 is 11 residues long. Germline CDR1 and CDR2: SQVTM and ANQGSEA. CDR3 residues: CSVQTGDEQYF. The CDR3 DNA is TGCAGCGTACAGACAGGGGACGAGCAGTACTTC.

The table lists this clone with a few counts. The V and J genes are TRBV5-1 and TRBJ2-1; 7 nucleotides match TRBD2. This CDR3 is built from 15 residues. V lost 4 bases and J lost 5; bases outside the gene matches: 9. CDR1 SGHRS and CDR2 YFSETQ come from the germline V gene. CDR3 amino acids: CASSRDYSLHNEQFF. DNA of the CDR3: TGCGCCAGCAGCCGGGACTATTCCTTACACAATGAGCAGTTCTTC. Full variable domain (missing parts from reference TRBV5-1 and TRBJ2-1): KAGVTQTPRYLIKTRGQQVTLSCSPISGHRSVSWYQQTPGQGLQFLFEYFSETQRNKGNFPGRFSGRQFSNSRSEMNVSTLELGDSALYLCASSRDYSLHNEQFFGPGTRLTVL.

The chain recombines TRBV7-9 with TRBJ2-1; D may be TRBD1 (6 bases). The CDR3 extends over 16 amino acids. Per germline, CDR1 SEHNR and CDR2 FQNEAQ (reference sequence). V lost 4 bases and J lost 1, with 14 bases in between. The CDR3 here is CASSSEDSSSYNEQFF. The CDR3 DNA sequence: TGTGCCAGCAGCTCCGAGGACAGTAGTTCCTACAATGAGCAGTTCTTC.

This chain joins TRBV7-9 and TRBJ2-3; D may be TRBD2 (5 bases). V lost 5 bases to trimming and J lost 4 bases, with 13 bases between them. The CDR3 spans 14 residues. Germline V gene sequence: CDR1 SEHNR, CDR2 FQNEAQ (reference sequence). The CDR3 loop is CASSPTEAPDTQYF. DNA for the CDR3: TGTGCCAGCAGCCCTACGGAGGCCCCAGATACGCAGTATTTT.

The chain combines TRBV7-9 with TRBJ2-7; no firm D call. This CDR3 contains 13 residues. Trimming removed 4 bases from V and 1 base from J, with 8 bases in between. Looked up from germline, CDR1 is SEHNR and CDR2 is FQNEAQ (reference sequence). The CDR3 DNA sequence: TGTGCCAGCAGCTCCCCGCCGTCCTACGAGCAGTACTTC. It specifies CASSSPPSYEQYF.

This clone is large within its sample. V and J are TRBV4-3 and TRBJ2-7; 8 bases fit TRBD1. The CDR3 totals 14 residues. With 5 bases clipped from V and 4 bases from J, the junction kept 7 bases outside the gene matches. CDR1 is LGHNA and CDR2 is YSLEER in the germline V gene. The CDR3, as DNA: TGCGCCAGCAGCTACGGACAGGGTTTGTACGAGCAGTACTTC. Amino acid sequence: CASSYGQGLYEQYF.

V and J are TRBV5-5 and TRBJ2-1, with 12 bases that match TRBD1. From germline, CDR1 is SGHKS and CDR2 YYEKEE (reference sequence). Germline trimming cut 8 bases from V and 6 bases from J; bases unmatched to any gene: 9. This CDR3 comprises 15 residues. The CDR3, as DNA: TGTGCCAGTAACGACCGGGACAGGGGGCTCAATGAGCAGTTCTTC. Protein: CASNDRDRGLNEQFF.

The chain joins TRBV7-2 to TRBJ1-3; D possibly corresponds to TRBD1 (6 bases). In germline, CDR1 is SGHTA, CDR2 FQGNSA. CDR3 length: 19 amino acids. V was pared by 5 bases and J by 2 bases, with 25 bases between. CDR3 sequence: CASSILPGQKLGAGNTIYF. The CDR3 coding sequence is TGTGCCAGCAGCATACTTCCGGGACAAAAATTAGGCGCTGGAAACACCATATATTTT.

The chain uses TRBV19 and TRBJ2-2, with D unresolved. This CDR3 has 15 residues. Germline-derived CDR1 and CDR2 are LNHDA and SQIVND (reference sequence). V lost 2 bases, J lost 7 bases, and 14 bases lay in between. The CDR3, as DNA: TGTGCCAGTAGTATAAAAATCCGGAGCCACGGGGAGCTGTTTTTT. Encoded protein: CASSIKIRSHGELFF.

This clone was detected only once. The rearrangement uses TRBV7-8 and TRBJ2-2; D is perhaps TRBD1 (5 bases). The CDR3 has 14 amino acids. Germline V gives CDR1 SGHVS, CDR2 FQNEAQ. V gave up 4 bases and J gave up 3 bases, with 9 bases separating them. The CDR3 DNA follows: TGTGCCAGCAGCTACACAGGACACACCGGGGAGCTGTTTTTT. Its protein product is CASSYTGHTGELFF.

This chain links TRBV19 with TRBJ2-2; TRBD1 matches at 11 bases. CDR1 and CDR2 (germline): LNHDA, SQIVND (reference sequence). The CDR3 totals 16 residues. V shed 7 bases and J 4 bases; nucleotides not matched to a gene: 8. The CDR3 sequence: CASIPPGTGGTGELFF. DNA for the CDR3: TGTGCCAGTATTCCACCCGGGACAGGGGGCACCGGGGAGCTGTTTTTT.

This chain connects TRBV7-3 to TRBJ2-7; D gene uncertain. V lost 0 bases and J lost 0, with 9 bases in between. The CDR3 runs to 15 residues. Germline V lookup: CDR1 SGHTA, CDR2 FQGTGA. The CDR3 loop reads CASSLTRTSSYEQYF. In DNA form, the CDR3 reads TGTGCCAGCAGCTTAACCCGGACGAGCTCCTACGAGCAGTACTTC.

The chain combines TRBV5-5 with TRBJ1-5, with 7 bases aligning to TRBD1. V shed 4 bases, J shed 9 bases, and the junction held 13 bases outside the gene matches. Germline values: CDR1 SGHKS, CDR2 YYEKEE (reference sequence). The CDR3 contains 15 residues. The CDR3 loop reads CASSLLGQAEGPQHF. The DNA for the CDR3 is TGTGCCAGCAGCCTTCTTGGACAGGCCGAGGGGCCCCAGCATTTT.